This record concerns one T cell receptor beta chain sequence. Its specific antigen is unknown. No quality values exist for individual bases; no much larger clone is one base distant. The source of the sample is a study of cytomegalovirus exposure and HLA in healthy donors (dated by TCRdb to the late 2010s). Concerning the study at large: According to an earlier analysis of 550 to 700 of the donors, roughly 180 million T cells yielded some 120 million unique TCR beta sequences and about 300 Gb of sequence data. About 310 gigabases of sequencing data and some 85 million unique TCR sequences were included in an early release covering 550 to 800 HLA-typed donors. Among the approximately 400 genotyped donors, around 81% belonged to the genetic ancestry cluster associated with self-reported Caucasian donors. The study aimed to test whether cataloging public T cell receptors could reveal signatures of past pathogen exposure. The study profiled the T cell repertoires of under 700 subjects by immunosequencing and related them to cytomegalovirus serostatus. In addition to the first cohort of approximately 650 subjects, a separate validation cohort of some 120 different subjects was used. To predict cytomegalovirus infection status, the study combined high-throughput TCR immunosequencing, statistical association of individual TCRs with disease status, and machine learning. A later analysis re-examined previously published TCR beta repertoires from about 670 donors and added high-resolution HLA genotyping to investigate patterns of TCR occurrence. Rather than using new phenotypic data, the later analysis identified candidate immune exposures from TCR beta sequences and from how often those sequences occurred across donors. An earlier analysis of around 580 of the donors used high-throughput TCR beta sequencing to judge whether each TCR beta V gene segment behaved as functional or pseudogenic. Donor age, sex, ethnicity and CMV serostatus were compiled alongside the repertoire data. Genome-wide SNP genotypes for about 55% of the roughly 670 donors were used in a later genetic analysis, which treated that subset as a discovery cohort. All discovery cohort repertoires had been generated on a single sequencing platform. Both class I and class II loci were covered by HLA typing, at four-digit resolution. Typing coverage differed by locus: A, B, C, DRB1 and DQB1 were typed in roughly 620-630 donors, DQA1 in approximately 520, DPA1 in approximately 610, and DPB1 in 450 to 480. Roughly five DR-DQ haplotypes were treated as single units for association and clustering because of strong linkage in the cohort. Among 398 genotyped donors of the cohort, an average of about 220,000 unique TCR beta nucleotide sequences was sequenced per donor, of which roughly 18% were non-productive.

The V end gives up 2 bases and the J end 2 bases, leaving 4 bases in the junction not matched to a gene. The germline V gene provides CDR1 SGHRS and CDR2 YFSETQ. The CDR3 covers 14 residues, taking in both the cysteine and the phenylalanine. Only the CDR3 portion is preserved as DNA: 42 bases, with reading frame beginning at the first base. Overall study outcomes, separate from this receptor: When HLA alleles, especially DR and DQ, strongly co-occurred, attributing TCR associations to individual alleles was difficult. Over 15 rarely observed V segments, including chromosome 9 orphons, were excluded from the earlier analysis of about 610 of the donors because counts were too low. In a later genetic analysis, a missense DCLRE1C variant was associated with V-gene and J-gene trimming of TCR beta chains, and the association was replicated in an independent cohort. In the study, some 160 TCR beta chains were listed as associated with cytomegalovirus. In a later analysis, HLA-associated TCR beta chains showed more clonal expansion and lower generation probabilities than non-associated chains that were equally common. The presence/absence analyses assumed that sequencing depth was roughly uniform across donors, and that assumption may not be true. Some IMGT-functional V segments, including TRBV6-2 and TRBV6-3, could not be told apart with the 87-base-pair reads, so those segments were excluded. HLA typing was unavailable for some donors at each locus, so association tests used only the typed subset. Correlated functional status among segregating V segments might reflect linkage disequilibrium, but an unknown experimental factor could not be ruled out. A later analysis found that TCR association rates varied across HLA loci, with DRB1 alleles showing the most associated TCRs and HLA-C alleles the fewest. Most CMV-associated TCR beta chains appeared to be HLA-restricted in a later analysis, and the HLA associations seemed to be driven largely by CMV exposure. Three of the identified cytomegalovirus-associated TCR beta chains were confirmed in vitro to be specific for cytomegalovirus antigens. A further reported finding was that TCR beta sequences accurately predicted the HLA-A and HLA-B alleles for most subjects in the first cohort. The authors suggested that the approach could potentially be extended to other disease states and immunological phenotypes. Compared with the roughly 700-donor mean, donors in an Asian-associated ancestry cluster had fewer N-insertions in productive TCRs, according to a later genetic analysis. Cytomegalovirus status was reported to be diagnosed by the classifier with high specificity and sensitivity in both the original and validation cohorts. Across donors, most TCR sequences were observed very rarely, whereas some public TCRs were present in many individuals. A group of highly shared sequence variants was considered likely to be a technical artifact of the sequencing pipeline. Only TCR beta chains were sequenced in this cohort, and the absence of alpha or paired-chain data limited detectable features. An earlier analysis of around 600 of the donors showed that most TCR beta V segments appeared in productive rearrangements either about 87% or about 30% of the time, which broadly matched IMGT annotations. In a later analysis, around 17,000 TCR beta sequences were associated with specific HLA alleles at a false discovery rate of 0.05. In a later analysis, several top co-occurrence clusters were reported to appear linked to parvovirus B19, influenza, CMV and Epstein-Barr virus. For the cohort, immune exposure information was limited to CMV serostatus.

The cohort was made up of 650 to 700 healthy bone marrow donors. All cohort members were sampled while nominally healthy, although unrecorded immune exposures were likely present. The donor tested CMV seronegative, placing the donor among the 300 to 450 seronegative members of the cohort. Every donor gave a peripheral blood sample, and the peripheral blood mononuclear cells from that sample were used for TCR beta sequencing. The Qiagen DNeasy Blood Extraction Kit was used to extract genomic DNA from the blood cell samples. The protocol used for the library was the immunoSEQ multiplex PCR assay. The multiplex PCR relied on a mix of 60 forward primers for TCR Vbeta segments and 13 reverse primers for TCR Jbeta segments. The CDR3 region of rearranged TCR beta genes was amplified from genomic DNA by a multiplex PCR assay. The amplified TCR beta libraries were sequenced on the Illumina HiSeq System as 87-base-pair reads. Per the authors' processing: Across the 666 repertoires, a later analysis counted some 81 million unique TCR beta chains, 9.5 million to 12 million of which were shared by at least two donors. Raw reads were error-corrected and collapsed into unique sequences by a nearest-neighbor algorithm in which closely related sequences were merged to remove PCR and sequencing errors. CDR3 sequences were aligned to IMGT reference sequences to assign V, D and J gene segments. Each retained sequence needed at least a six-nucleotide match to both a V gene segment and a J gene segment. Rearrangements were classified as productive when the CDR3 lacked stop codons and remained in frame with V and J, and all other rearrangements were classified as non-productive. Following IMGT convention, CDR3 was defined as the stretch from the second conserved V-encoded cysteine up to the conserved J-encoded phenylalanine. The earlier analysis of 587 of the donors excluded sequences that lacked an unambiguous match to a single V gene segment. In an earlier analysis of 450 to 750 of the donors, a V segment was called functional when productive rearrangements were above 56.7%, and segregating when the standard deviation between donors exceeded 5%. A statistical classification framework was built for diagnosing cytomegalovirus status from the catalog of TCR beta chain sequences. A later analysis assigned V and J genes by comparing TCR nucleotide sequences with IMGT/GENE-DB human TR gene sequences. In a later analysis, CDR3 sequences and most-parsimonious VDJ recombination scenarios were assigned using the TCRdist pipeline. In a later analysis, each TCR beta chain was defined by its CDR3 amino acid sequence together with its V-gene family, and reads lacking a unique V-gene family were excluded. As a way to deal with suspected cross-contamination and a sequencing artifact, a later analysis dropped approximately 590 nucleotide sequences that were highly shared and had low generation probability. A later analysis calculated a clonal expansion index for each public chain from normalized within-repertoire ranks of inferred template counts. In a later analysis, generation probabilities were computed with a VDJ recombination model fitted to out-of-frame rearrangements, and the resulting probabilities were checked against IGoR. A later analysis scored TCR-TCR, TCR-HLA and TCR-CMV co-occurrence with hypergeometric tests, applying a repertoire-size bias correction to TCR pairs. False discovery rates were estimated in a later analysis by permuting HLA or CMV assignments 20 times. In a later analysis, co-occurring TCRs were grouped with DBSCAN, and TCRdist sequence similarity was added when clustering was performed within HLA-allele-positive subsets. Repertoires with fewer than 30,000 or more than 120,000 public chains, plus five repertoires with anomalous nucleotide sharing, were excluded from co-occurrence clustering. TCRdb took over this immuneACCESS table, retaining in-frame rearrangements with V and J assigned. Such tables are incomplete; in checked studies, under half of the missing clones stem from an unresolved V gene, and the remainder is unexplained. From that table come the V and J calls and clone size; the DNA was used to work out D and trimming. This sample has 150,000 to 200,000 clones in its table, and about 87% of those were observed once. Approximately 1.7% of the sample belongs to the ten largest clones.

The receptor's source is a woman in her late teens or twenties in good health and CMV-seronegative. Material for sequencing was PBMCs. The receptor chain draws on TRBV5-1 and TRBJ2-7, with 7 central nucleotides matching TRBD1. The CDR3 region has the sequence CASSFRQGTYEQYF. The DNA is TGCGCCAGCAGCTTTCGACAGGGAACCTACGAGCAGTACTTC.